The clone carrying this T cell receptor beta chain has only one observation. Its antigen is not identified. Given a much more abundant clone one base away, this may be a read error. This sample was taken from a study of T cells in Graves' hyperthyroidism and ophthalmopathy. Study as a whole: Before any treatment, at initial diagnosis, peripheral blood was collected. Study-wide results and limits: Ophthalmopathy got predicted by the model a median roughly 6.4 months before its onset.

The V and J ends lost 5 bases and 6 bases respectively, with 17 bases between them. CDR3 size: 15 residues. Germline lookup yields CDR1 SGHAT and CDR2 FQNNGV. TCR beta CDR3 regions were amplified from RNA transcripts. With the HTBI primer set, the TCR CDR3 went through a first round of RT-PCR. TCRdb itself ran the multiplex PCR reads through MiXCR, one entry per CDR3 protein. The sample lists 450,000 to 500,000 distinct CDR3 sequences; 20% to 25% were seen once. The sample comprised blood. The rearrangement joins TRBV11-2 to TRBJ1-5; D is ambiguous. The receptor's source is a woman in her seventies with Graves' ophthalmopathy. In DNA, the CDR3 is TGTGCCAGCAGCCGCCGAGGGCAGGAGGGTCAGCCCCAGCATTTT. It specifies CASSRRGQEGQPQHF.